Presented here are 8 T cell receptor beta chains from one specimen sequenced in a study of T cells in Graves' hyperthyroidism and ophthalmopathy. RNA transcripts yielded amplified TCR beta CDR3 regions. The TCR CDR3 first-round RT-PCR relied on the HTBI primer set. TCRdb ran MiXCR on the multiplex PCR reads and lists one entry per CDR3 protein. The sample shows more than 650,000 distinct CDR3 sequences, approximately 15% of them seen only once. Sequencing was performed on blood. These receptors all stem from a woman aged 18 to 35 with Graves' hyperthyroidism.

In regard to this clonotype: The junction shows a germline mismatch at one end, possibly a read error. The rearrangement uses TRBV7-2 and TRBJ1-6, with D possibly being TRBD1 (5 bases). Germline V gene lookup returns CDR1 SGHTA and CDR2 FQGNSA. CDR3 size: 14 residues. CDR3 protein: CAGSLGQGNSPLHF. CDR3 DNA: TGTGCCGGCAGCTTAGGGCAGGGCAATTCACCCCTCCACTTT.

This clonotype was detected ten times or more. The chain links TRBV28 to TRBJ2-3, with D unclear. Germline V gene lookup returns CDR1 MDHEN and CDR2 SYDVKM. The length of the CDR3 is 13 residues. The V gene lost 6 bases and the J gene lost 0 bases, with 7 bases spanning the gap. The DNA of the CDR3 is TGTGCCAGCAGCATATCCAGCACAGATACGCAGTATTTT. This sequence encodes CASSISSTDTQYF.

This clonotype was recorded many times. The J gene is TRBJ2-7, the V gene TRBV2; 8 nucleotides match TRBD1. This CDR3 spans 13 amino acids. V trimming: 6 bases; J trimming: 1 base; junction bases outside the gene matches: 2. Germline lookup yields CDR1 SNHLY and CDR2 FYNNEI. CDR3 bases: TGTGCCAGCAGGGACAGGGAATCCTACGAGCAGTACTTC. Protein sequence: CASRDRESYEQYF.

This clonotype occurred many times. The rearrangement uses TRBV7-2 and TRBJ2-1, with 7 bases aligning to TRBD2. CDR1 and CDR2 from the germline V gene are SGHTA and FQGNSA. The CDR3 is 16 residues long. Trimming took 0 bases from V and 4 from J; bases not matched to a gene: 6. CDR3 DNA: TGTGCCAGCAGCTTAGCCCCCGGGACTAATTACAATGAGCAGTTCTTC. Its protein product is CASSLAPGTNYNEQFF. Full variable domain (outside the CDR3, taken from reference TRBV7-2 and TRBJ2-1): GAGVSQSPSNKVTEKGKDVELRCDPISGHTALYWYRQSLGQGLEFLIYFQGNSAPDKSGLPSDRFSAERTGGSVSTLTIQRTQQEDSAVYLCASSLAPGTNYNEQFFGPGTRLTVL.

This clonotype was seen repeatedly, ten times or more. The V and J genes are TRBV7-8 and TRBJ2-6; no clear D gene. The CDR3 has 13 amino acids. The germline gives CDR1 SGHVS, CDR2 FQNEAQ. The V end lost 4 bases, the J end lost 12 bases, and 13 bases lay between the germline ends. The CDR3: CASSYDRKGVLTF. The CDR3 nucleotides are TGTGCCAGCAGCTATGATCGCAAGGGCGTCCTGACTTTC.

This clonotype was counted ten times or more. The chain has TRBV29-1 and TRBJ2-7, with unresolved D. Trimming took 6 bases from V and 6 from J, leaving 18 bases between them. Per the germline V gene, CDR1 is SQVTM and CDR2 is ANQGSEA. The CDR3 runs to 13 residues. CDR3 in amino acids: CSVLRPNNPEQYF. In DNA form, the CDR3 reads TGCAGCGTCCTTCGGCCCAATAACCCCGAGCAGTACTTC.

This chain joins TRBV10-3 and TRBJ2-1, with D unresolved. This CDR3 is 14 amino acids long. In germline, CDR1 is ENHRY, CDR2 SYGVKD. The ends were cut back, 10 bases at V and 9 bases at J, with 22 bases in the middle. This CDR3 is CATLMTVSVGEQFF. The CDR3 DNA follows: TGTGCCACCCTGATGACCGTGTCTGTCGGTGAGCAGTTCTTC.

The genes are TRBV7-9 and TRBJ2-7; the D is unclear. The germline V gene encodes CDR1 SEHNR and CDR2 FQNEAQ (reference sequence). Deletions cut 1 base from V and 0 bases from J, with 16 bases between. The CDR3 runs 17 residues. The CDR3 sequence is CASSLGAMRVGSYEQYF. The DNA for the CDR3 is TGTGCCAGCAGCTTAGGGGCTATGCGTGTAGGCTCCTACGAGCAGTACTTC.